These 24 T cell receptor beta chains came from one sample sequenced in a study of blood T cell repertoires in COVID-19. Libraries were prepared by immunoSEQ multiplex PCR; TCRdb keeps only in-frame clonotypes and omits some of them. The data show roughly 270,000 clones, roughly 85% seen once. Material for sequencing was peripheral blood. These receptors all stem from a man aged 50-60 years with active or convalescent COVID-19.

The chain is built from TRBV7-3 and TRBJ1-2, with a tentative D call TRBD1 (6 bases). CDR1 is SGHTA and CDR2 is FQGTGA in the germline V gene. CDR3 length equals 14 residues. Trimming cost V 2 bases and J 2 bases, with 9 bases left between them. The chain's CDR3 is CASSLGGQNYGYTF. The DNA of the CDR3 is TGTGCCAGCAGCTTAGGCGGACAGAACTATGGCTACACCTTC.

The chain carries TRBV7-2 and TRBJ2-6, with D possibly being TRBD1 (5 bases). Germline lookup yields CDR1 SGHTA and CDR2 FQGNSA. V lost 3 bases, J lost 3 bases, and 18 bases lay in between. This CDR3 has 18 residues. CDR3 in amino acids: CASSFSGRVPLGANVLTF. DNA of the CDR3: TGTGCCAGCAGCTTTTCGGGCAGGGTCCCCCTTGGGGCCAACGTCCTGACTTTC.

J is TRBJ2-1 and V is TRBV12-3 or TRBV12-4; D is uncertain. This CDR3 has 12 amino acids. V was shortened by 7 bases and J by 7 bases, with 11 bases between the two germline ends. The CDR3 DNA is TGTGCCAGCACCCCAGAAAGTAATGAGCAGTTCTTC. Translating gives CASTPESNEQFF.

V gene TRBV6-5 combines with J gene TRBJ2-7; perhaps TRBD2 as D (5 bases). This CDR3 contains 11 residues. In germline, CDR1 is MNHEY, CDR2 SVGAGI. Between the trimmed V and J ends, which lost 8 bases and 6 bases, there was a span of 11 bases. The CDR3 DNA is TGTGCCAGCGCGCTAGCTCGCGAGCAGTACTTC. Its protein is CASALAREQYF.

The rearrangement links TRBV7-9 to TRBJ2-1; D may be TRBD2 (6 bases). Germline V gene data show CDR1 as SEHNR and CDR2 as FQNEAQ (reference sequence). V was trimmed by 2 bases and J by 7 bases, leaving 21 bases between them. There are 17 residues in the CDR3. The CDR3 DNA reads TGTGCCAGCAGCTTATTCGGACTTACGGGACTTCGGAATGAGCAGTTCTTC. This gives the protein CASSLFGLTGLRNEQFF.

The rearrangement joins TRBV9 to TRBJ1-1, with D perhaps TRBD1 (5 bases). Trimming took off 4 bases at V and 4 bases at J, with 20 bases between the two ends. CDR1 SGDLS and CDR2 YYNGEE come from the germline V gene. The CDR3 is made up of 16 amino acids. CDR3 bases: TGTGCCAGCAGCCCCCAAACTTCCAGGGTTGGCACTGAAGCTTTCTTT. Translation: CASSPQTSRVGTEAFF.

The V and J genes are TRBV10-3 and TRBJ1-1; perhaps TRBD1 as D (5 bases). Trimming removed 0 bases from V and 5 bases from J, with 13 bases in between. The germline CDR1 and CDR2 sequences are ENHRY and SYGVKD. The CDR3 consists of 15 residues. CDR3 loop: CAISESGGGGTEAFF. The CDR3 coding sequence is TGTGCCATCAGTGAGTCGGGCGGGGGAGGAACTGAAGCTTTCTTT.

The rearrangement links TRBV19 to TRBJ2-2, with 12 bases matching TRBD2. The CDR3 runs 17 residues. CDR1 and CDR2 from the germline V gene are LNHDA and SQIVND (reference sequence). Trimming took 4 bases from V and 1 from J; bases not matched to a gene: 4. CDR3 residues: CASSTPGLAGNTGELFF. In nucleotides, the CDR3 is TGTGCCAGTAGTACACCGGGACTAGCGGGGAACACCGGGGAGCTGTTTTTT.

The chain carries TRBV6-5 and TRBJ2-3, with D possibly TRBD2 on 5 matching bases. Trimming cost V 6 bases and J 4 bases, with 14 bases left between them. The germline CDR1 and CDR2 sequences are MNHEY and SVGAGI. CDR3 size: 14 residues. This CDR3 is CASSLLAPPDTQYF. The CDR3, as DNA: TGTGCCAGCAGCCTTCTAGCCCCGCCAGATACGCAGTATTTT.

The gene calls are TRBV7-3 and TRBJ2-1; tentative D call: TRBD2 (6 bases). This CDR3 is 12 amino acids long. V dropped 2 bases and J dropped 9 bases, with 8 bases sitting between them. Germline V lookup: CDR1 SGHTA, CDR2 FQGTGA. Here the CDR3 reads CASSLGGSEQFF. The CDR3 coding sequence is TGTGCCAGCAGCTTAGGAGGGAGTGAGCAGTTCTTC.

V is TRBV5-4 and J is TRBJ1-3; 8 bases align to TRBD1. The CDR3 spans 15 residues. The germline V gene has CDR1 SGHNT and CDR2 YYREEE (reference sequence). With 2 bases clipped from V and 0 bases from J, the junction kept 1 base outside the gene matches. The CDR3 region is CASSLQGGSGNTIYF. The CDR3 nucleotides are TGTGCCAGCAGCTTACAGGGGGGCTCTGGAAACACCATATATTTT.

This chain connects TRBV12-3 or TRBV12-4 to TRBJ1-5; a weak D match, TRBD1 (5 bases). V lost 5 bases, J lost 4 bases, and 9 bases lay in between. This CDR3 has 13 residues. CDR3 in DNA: TGTGCCAGCAGTCAGGGAGGGAATCAGCCCCAGCATTTT. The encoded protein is CASSQGGNQPQHF.

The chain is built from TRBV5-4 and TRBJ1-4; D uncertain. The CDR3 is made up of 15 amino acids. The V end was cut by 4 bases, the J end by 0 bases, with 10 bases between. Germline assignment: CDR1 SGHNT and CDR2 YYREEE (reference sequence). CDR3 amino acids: CASSPNGATNEKLFF. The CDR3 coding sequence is TGTGCCAGCAGCCCGAACGGTGCAACTAATGAAAAACTGTTTTTT. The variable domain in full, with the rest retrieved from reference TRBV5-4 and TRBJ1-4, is ETGVTQSPTHLIKTRGQQVTLRCSSQSGHNTVSWYQQALGQGPQFIFQYYREEENGRGNFPPRFSGLQFPNYSSELNVNALELDDSALYLCASSPNGATNEKLFFGSGTQLSVL.

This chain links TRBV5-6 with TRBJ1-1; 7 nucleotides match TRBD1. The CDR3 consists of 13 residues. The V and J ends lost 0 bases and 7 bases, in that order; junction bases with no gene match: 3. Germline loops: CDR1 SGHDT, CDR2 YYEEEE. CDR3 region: CASSLGWDSEAFF. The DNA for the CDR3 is TGTGCCAGCAGCTTGGGGTGGGACAGTGAAGCTTTCTTT.

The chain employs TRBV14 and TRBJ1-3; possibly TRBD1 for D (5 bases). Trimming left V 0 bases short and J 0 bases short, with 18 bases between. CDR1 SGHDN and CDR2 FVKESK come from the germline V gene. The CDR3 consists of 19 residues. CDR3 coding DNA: TGTGCCAGCAGCCAAGATCGGGGCGGGAGTTTCTTCTCTGGAAACACCATATATTTT. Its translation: CASSQDRGGSFFSGNTIYF.

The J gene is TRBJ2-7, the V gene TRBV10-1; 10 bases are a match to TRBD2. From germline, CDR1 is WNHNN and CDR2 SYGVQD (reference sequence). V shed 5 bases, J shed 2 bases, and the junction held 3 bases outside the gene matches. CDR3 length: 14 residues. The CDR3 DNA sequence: TGCGCCAGCAGTACTAGCGGGGAACCCTACGAGCAGTACTTC. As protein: CASSTSGEPYEQYF.

The CDR3 loop is CASSMSSGDTEAFF. DNA for the CDR3: TGTGCCAGTAGTATGTCGAGCGGCGACACTGAAGCTTTCTTT. This chain links TRBV19 with TRBJ1-1; D gene ambiguous. Germline V CDR1 and CDR2: LNHDA, SQIVND (reference sequence). V lost 3 bases to trimming and J lost 3 bases, with 11 bases between them. The CDR3 has 14 residues.

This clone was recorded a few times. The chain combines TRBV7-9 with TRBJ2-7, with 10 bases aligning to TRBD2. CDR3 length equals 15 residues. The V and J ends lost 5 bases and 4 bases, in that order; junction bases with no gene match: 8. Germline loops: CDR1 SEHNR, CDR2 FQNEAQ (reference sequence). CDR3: CASSLGLAVSYEQYF. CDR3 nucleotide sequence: TGTGCCAGCAGCCTTGGACTAGCGGTATCGTACGAGCAGTACTTC.

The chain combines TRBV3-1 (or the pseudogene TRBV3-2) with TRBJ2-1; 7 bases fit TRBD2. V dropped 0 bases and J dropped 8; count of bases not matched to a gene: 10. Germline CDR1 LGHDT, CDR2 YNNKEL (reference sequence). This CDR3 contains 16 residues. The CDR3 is CASSQDLRLAPHEQFF. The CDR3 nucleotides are TGTGCCAGCAGCCAAGATCTAAGACTAGCTCCCCATGAGCAGTTCTTC.

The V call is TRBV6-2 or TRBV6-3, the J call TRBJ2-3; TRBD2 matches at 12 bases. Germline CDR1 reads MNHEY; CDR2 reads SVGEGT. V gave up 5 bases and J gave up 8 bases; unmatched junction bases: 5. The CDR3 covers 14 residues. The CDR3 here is CASSLGLAGTTQYF. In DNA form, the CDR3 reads TGTGCCAGCAGTCTAGGACTAGCGGGAACTACGCAGTATTTT.

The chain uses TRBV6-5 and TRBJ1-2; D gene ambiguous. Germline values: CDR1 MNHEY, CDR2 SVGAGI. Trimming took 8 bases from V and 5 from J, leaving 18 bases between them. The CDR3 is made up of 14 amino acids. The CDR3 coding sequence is TGTGCCAGCCTGTCAGACCCATCGGGATATGGCTACACCTTC. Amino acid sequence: CASLSDPSGYGYTF.

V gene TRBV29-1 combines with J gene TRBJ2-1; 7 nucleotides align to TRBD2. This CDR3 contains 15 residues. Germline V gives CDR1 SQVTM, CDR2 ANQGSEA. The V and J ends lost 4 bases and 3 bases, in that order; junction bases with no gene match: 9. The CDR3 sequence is CSVAFNGRNYNEQFF. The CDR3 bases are TGCAGCGTTGCATTTAACGGGAGGAACTACAATGAGCAGTTCTTC.

The CDR3 is CASSPPNTRTVSGANVLTF. CDR3 coding DNA: TGTGCCAGCTCACCACCTAACACCCGGACAGTCTCTGGGGCCAACGTCCTGACTTTC. The chain carries TRBV18 and TRBJ2-6; D might be TRBD1 (6 bases). V was clipped by 0 bases and J by 0 bases, with 15 bases between them. Germline V gene lookup returns CDR1 KGHSH and CDR2 LQKENI. There are 19 residues in the CDR3.

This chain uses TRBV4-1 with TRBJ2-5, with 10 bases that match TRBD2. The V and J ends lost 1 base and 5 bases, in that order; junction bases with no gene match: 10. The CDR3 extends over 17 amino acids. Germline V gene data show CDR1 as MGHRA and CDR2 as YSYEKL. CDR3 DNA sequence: TGCGCCAGCAGCCAAGTCTCTAGCGGGAGAACTTGGGAGACCCAGTACTTC. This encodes CASSQVSSGRTWETQYF.